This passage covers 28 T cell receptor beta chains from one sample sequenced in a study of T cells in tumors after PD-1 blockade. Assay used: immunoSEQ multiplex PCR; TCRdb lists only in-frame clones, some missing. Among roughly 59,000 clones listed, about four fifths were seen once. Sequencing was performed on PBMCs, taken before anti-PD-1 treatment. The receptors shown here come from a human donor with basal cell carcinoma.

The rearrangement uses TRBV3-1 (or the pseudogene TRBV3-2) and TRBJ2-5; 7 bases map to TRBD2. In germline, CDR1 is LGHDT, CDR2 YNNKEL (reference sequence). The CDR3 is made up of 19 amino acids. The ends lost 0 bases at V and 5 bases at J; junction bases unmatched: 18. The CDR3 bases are TGTGCCAGCAGCCAAGACCAAGCGGGGCGTTTCCTCATAACGGAGACCCAGTACTTC. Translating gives CASSQDQAGRFLITETQYF.

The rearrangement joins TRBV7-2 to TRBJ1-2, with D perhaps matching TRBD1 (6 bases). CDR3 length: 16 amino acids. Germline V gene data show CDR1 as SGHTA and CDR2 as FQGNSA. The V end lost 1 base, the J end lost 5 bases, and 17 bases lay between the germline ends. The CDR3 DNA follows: TGTGCCAGCAGCTTAGAAGTGACAGGCTACCCTTATGGCTACACCTTC. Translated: CASSLEVTGYPYGYTF.

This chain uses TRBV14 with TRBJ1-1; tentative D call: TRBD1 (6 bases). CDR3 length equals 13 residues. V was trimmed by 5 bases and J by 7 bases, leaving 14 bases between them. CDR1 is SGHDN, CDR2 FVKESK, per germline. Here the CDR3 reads CASSSGQYYEAFF. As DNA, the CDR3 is TGTGCCAGCAGCTCCGGACAGTACTATGAAGCTTTCTTT.

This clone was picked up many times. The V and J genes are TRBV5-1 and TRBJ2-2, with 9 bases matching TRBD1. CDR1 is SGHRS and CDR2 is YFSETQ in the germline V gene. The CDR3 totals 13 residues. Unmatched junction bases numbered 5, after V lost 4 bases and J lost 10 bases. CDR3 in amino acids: CASSPGTGKELFF. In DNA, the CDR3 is TGCGCCAGCAGCCCAGGGACAGGGAAGGAGCTGTTTTTT.

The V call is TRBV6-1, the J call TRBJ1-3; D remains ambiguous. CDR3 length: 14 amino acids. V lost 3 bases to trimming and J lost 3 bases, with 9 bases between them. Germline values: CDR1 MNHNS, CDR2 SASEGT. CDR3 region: CASSEAPGGNTIYF. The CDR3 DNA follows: TGTGCCAGCAGTGAGGCTCCAGGTGGAAACACCATATATTTT.

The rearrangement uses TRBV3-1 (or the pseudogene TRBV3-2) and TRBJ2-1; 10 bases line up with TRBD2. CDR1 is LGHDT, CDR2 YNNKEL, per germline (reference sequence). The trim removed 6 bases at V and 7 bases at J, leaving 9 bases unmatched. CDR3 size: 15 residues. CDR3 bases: TGTGCCAGCAGGCCCACCGGGACTAGCGCTAATGAGCAGTTCTTC. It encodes CASRPTGTSANEQFF.

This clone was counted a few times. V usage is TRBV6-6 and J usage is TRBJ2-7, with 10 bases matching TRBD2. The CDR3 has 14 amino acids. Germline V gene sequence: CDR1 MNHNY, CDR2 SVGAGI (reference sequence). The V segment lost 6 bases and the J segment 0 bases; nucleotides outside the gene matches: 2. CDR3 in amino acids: CASRLAGSSYEQYF. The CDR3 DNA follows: TGTGCCAGCAGACTAGCGGGGAGCTCCTACGAGCAGTACTTC.

This chain's CDR3 is CASSLAYSHYGYTF. CDR3 DNA: TGTGCCAGCAGCTTAGCGTACAGTCACTATGGCTACACCTTC. The V call is TRBV7-9, the J call TRBJ1-2; unclear D gene. This CDR3 contains 14 residues. CDR1 is SEHNR and CDR2 is FQNEAQ in the germline V gene (reference sequence). Trimming stripped 0 bases from V and 3 bases from J, with 8 bases between.

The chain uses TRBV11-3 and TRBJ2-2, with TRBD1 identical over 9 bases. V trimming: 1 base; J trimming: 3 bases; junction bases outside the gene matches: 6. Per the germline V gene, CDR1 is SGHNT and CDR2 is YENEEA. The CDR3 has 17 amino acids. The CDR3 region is CASSLGTGQGYTGELFF. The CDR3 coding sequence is TGTGCCAGCAGCTTAGGCACGGGACAGGGTTACACCGGGGAGCTGTTTTTT.

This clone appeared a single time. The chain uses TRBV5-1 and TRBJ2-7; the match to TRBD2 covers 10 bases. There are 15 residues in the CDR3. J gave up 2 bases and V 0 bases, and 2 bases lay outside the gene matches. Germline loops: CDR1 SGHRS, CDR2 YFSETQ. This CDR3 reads CASSLASGGPYEQYF. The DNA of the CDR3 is TGCGCCAGCAGCTTGGCTAGCGGGGGACCCTACGAGCAGTACTTC.

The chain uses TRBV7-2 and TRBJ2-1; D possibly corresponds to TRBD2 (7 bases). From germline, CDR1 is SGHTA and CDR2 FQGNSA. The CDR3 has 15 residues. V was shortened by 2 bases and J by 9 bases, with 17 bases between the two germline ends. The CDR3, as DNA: TGTGCCAGCAGCTTAATCGTGGGGGGGCCGAGTGAGCAGTTCTTC. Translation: CASSLIVGGPSEQFF.

CDR3 protein: CASSRTGGFGQYF. The CDR3 bases are TGTGCCAGCAGCCGGACAGGGGGCTTTGGGCAGTACTTC. The gene calls are TRBV5-8 and TRBJ2-7, with TRBD1 matching 11 bases. Germline V gives CDR1 SGHTS, CDR2 YDEGEE. Trimming cost V 4 bases and J 9 bases; bases outside gene matches: 6. The CDR3 consists of 13 residues.

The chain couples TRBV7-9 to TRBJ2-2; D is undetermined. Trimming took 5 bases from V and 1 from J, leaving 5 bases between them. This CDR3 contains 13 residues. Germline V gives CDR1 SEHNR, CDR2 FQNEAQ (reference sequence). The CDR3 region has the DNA TGTGCCAGCAGCCGACAGAACACCGGGGAGCTGTTTTTT. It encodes CASSRQNTGELFF.

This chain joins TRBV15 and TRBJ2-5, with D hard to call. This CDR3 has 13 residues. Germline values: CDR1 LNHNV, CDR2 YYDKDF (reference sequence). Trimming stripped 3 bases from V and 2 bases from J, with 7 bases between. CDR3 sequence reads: CATSSRDQETQYF. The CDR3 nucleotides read TGTGCCACCAGCAGCAGAGATCAAGAGACCCAGTACTTC.

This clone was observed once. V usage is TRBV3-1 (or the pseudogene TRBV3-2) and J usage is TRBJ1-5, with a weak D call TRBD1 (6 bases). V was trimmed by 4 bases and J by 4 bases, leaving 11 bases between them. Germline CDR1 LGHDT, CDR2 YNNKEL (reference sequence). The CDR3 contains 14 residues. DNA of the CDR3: TGTGCCAGCAGCCCAGGACAGATGAATCAGCCCCAGCATTTT. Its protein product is CASSPGQMNQPQHF.

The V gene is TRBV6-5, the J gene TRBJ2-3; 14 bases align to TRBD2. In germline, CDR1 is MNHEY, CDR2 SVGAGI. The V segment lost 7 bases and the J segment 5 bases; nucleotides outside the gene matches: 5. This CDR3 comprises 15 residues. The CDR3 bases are TGTGCCAGCACCGCTGGACTAGCGGGGGGAGATACGCAGTATTTT. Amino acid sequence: CASTAGLAGGDTQYF.

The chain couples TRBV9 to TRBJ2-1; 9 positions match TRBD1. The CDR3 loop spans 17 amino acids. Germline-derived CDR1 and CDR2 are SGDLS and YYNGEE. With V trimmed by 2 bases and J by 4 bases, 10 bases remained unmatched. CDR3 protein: CASSVGQGHLIYNEQFF. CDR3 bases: TGTGCCAGCAGCGTGGGACAGGGCCACCTCATTTACAATGAGCAGTTCTTC.

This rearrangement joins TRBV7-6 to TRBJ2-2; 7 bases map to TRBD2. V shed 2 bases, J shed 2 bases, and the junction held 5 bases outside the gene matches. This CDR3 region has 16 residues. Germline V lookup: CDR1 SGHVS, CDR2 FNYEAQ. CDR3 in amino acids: CASSLHLAENTGELFF. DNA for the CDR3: TGTGCCAGCAGCTTACATCTAGCGGAAAACACCGGGGAGCTGTTTTTT.

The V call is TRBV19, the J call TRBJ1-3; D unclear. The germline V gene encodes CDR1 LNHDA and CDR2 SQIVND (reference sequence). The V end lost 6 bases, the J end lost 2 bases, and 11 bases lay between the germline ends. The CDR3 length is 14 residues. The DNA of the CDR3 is TGTGCCAGTAGGGACGGGAGCACTGGAAACACCATATATTTT. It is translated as CASRDGSTGNTIYF.

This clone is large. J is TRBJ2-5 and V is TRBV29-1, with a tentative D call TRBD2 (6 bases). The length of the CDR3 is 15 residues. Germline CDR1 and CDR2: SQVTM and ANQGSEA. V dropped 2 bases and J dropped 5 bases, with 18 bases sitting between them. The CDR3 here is CSVETDSGRSETQYF. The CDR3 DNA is TGCAGCGTTGAAACTGATAGCGGTCGGTCCGAGACCCAGTACTTC.

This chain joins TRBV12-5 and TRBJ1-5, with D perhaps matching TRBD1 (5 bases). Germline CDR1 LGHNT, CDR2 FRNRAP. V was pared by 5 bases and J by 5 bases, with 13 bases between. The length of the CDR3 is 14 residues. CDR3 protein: CASGRGETYQPQHF. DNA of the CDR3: TGTGCTAGTGGTCGAGGGGAGACTTATCAGCCCCAGCATTTT.

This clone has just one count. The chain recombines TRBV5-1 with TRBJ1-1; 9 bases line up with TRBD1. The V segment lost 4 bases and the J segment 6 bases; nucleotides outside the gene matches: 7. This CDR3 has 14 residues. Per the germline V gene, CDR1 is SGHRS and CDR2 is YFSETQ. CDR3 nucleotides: TGCGCCAGCAGCCGGGACGGACAGGGGTCTGAAGCTTTCTTT. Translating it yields CASSRDGQGSEAFF.

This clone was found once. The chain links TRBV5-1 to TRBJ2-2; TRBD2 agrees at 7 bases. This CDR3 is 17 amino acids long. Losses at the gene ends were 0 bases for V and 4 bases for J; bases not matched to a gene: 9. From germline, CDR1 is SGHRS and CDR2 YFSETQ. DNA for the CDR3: TGCGCCAGCAGCTTGGATTCGGCAGGGAGGGGCACCGGGGAGCTGTTTTTT. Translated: CASSLDSAGRGTGELFF.

The CDR3: CASSLGGTHGELFF. Here the CDR3 DNA reads TGCGCCAGCAGCTTGGGCGGCACGCACGGGGAGCTGTTTTTT. The rearrangement joins TRBV5-1 to TRBJ2-2; D call uncertain. The CDR3 has 14 residues. The ends were cut back, 0 bases at V and 7 bases at J, with 10 bases in the middle. Germline CDR1 reads SGHRS; CDR2 reads YFSETQ.

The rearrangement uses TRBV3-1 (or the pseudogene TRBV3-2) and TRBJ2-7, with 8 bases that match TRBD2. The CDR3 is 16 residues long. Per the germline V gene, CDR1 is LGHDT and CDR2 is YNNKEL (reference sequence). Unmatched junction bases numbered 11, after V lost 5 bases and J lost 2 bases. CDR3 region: CASSDPGGGSTYEQYF. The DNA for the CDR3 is TGTGCCAGCAGCGACCCTGGCGGGGGGTCAACCTACGAGCAGTACTTC.

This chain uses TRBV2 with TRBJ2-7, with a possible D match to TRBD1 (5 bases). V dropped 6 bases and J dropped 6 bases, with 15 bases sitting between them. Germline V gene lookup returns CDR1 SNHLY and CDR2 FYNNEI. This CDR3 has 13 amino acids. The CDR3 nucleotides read TGTGCCAGCAGCTATCAAGGGGCTGGCGAGCAGTACTTC. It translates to CASSYQGAGEQYF.

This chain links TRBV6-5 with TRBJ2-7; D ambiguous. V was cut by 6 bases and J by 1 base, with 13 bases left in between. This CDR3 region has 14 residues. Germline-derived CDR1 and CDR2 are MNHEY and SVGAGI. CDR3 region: CASSFDTFSYEQYF. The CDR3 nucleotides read TGTGCCAGCAGCTTCGACACCTTTTCCTACGAGCAGTACTTC.

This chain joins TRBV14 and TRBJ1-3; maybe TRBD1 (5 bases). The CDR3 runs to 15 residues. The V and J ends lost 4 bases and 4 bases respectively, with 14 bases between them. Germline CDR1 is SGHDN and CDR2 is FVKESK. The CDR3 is CASSPPGGDGNTIYF. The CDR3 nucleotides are TGTGCCAGCAGCCCTCCCGGGGGAGACGGAAACACCATATATTTT.